This T cell receptor beta chain was sequenced in a study of cytomegalovirus exposure and HLA in healthy donors. Sequencing was performed with immunoSEQ multiplex PCR; in TCRdb, only in-frame clones are kept and a portion is missing. The table has approximately 200,000 clones, 80% to 90% seen once. The sample consisted of PBMCs. This clonotype was sampled from a woman between 18 and 29 years old in good health and CMV-seronegative.

CDR3 residues: CASSYSTYSSHYGYTF. CDR3 DNA: TGTGCCAGCAGTTACTCGACGTATAGCAGCCACTATGGCTACACCTTC. This chain joins TRBV6-5 and TRBJ1-2; the D is unclear. V lost 0 bases to trimming and J lost 3 bases, with 14 bases between them. Per germline, CDR1 MNHEY and CDR2 SVGAGI. There are 16 residues in the CDR3.